What follows is one T cell receptor (beta chain) and its context. Its specific antigen is unknown. Base-call qualities are not available, and no considerably larger clone is one nucleotide away. Libraries were made using the immunoSEQ multiplex PCR assay. The table was pulled from immuneACCESS by TCRdb, which kept in-frame rearrangements only. Such tables lose some clones; where checked, under half of the loss comes from unresolved V genes, and the rest has no known cause. This sample holds about 110,000 clones; under 95% were observed only once. The ten largest clones take up around 1.5% of the sample. Including cysteine and phenylalanine, the CDR3 has 15 amino acids. Only the CDR3 portion is preserved as DNA: 45 bases, with reading frame beginning at the first base. The trim is 4 bases for V and 0 bases for J, with a gap of 13 bases between the germline ends. CDR1 SEHNR and CDR2 FQNEAQ are derived from the germline V gene (reference sequence).

These data originate in a study of T cell changes during pregnancy in multiple sclerosis (dated by TCRdb to between 2018 and 2021). Background on the whole study: In women with multiple sclerosis, the researchers looked at how the T cell repertoire shifted as pregnancy progressed.

The chain is encoded by TRBV7-9 joined to TRBJ2-7; the D gene cannot be resolved reliably. The source is a female donor with multiple sclerosis, enrolled in a pregnancy study. The specimen was peripheral blood, collected after pregnancy. The DNA is as follows: TGTGCCAGCAGCTCAGGTAAACTTCCCTCCTACGAGCAGTACTTC. This sequence encodes CASSSGKLPSYEQYF.